Listed below are T cell receptor beta chains from one sample, sequenced in a study of neurological immune-mediated disorders. TCRdb reprocessed the 5' RACE reads via MiXCR and lists one record per CDR3 protein. The data show tens of thousands of distinct CDR3 sequences, around 6% seen once. The sequencing input was PBMCs. These receptors originate from a woman aged 60-75 years with multiple sclerosis. Each CDR3 is given with its conserved first and last residue. D genes are given only for firm matches. Rows give clone size only sometimes, using once, few, many, or a class for an expanded clone.

many,TRBV12-3/TRBV12-4,TRBD2,TRBJ2-2,TGTGCCAGCAGCCGCACCCATAGCGGGGGTCGCACCGGGGAGCTGTTTTTT,CASSRTHSGGRTGELFF
many,TRBV3-1,NA,TRBJ2-2,TGTGCCAGCAGCCTAGCCCCGGGGGTAATCACCGGGGAGCTGTTTTTT,CASSLAPGVITGELFF
many,TRBV24-1,TRBD1,TRBJ2-7,TGTGCCACCAGTGACCAGCCGGGACAGGGGGGGACTACCTACGAGCAGTACTTC,CATSDQPGQGGTTYEQYF
many,TRBV28,NA,TRBJ1-3,TGTGCCAGCAGTTCCGATTCCGGTGGAAACACCATATATTTT,CASSSDSGGNTIYF
many,TRBV6-2/TRBV6-3,NA,TRBJ2-5,TGTGCCAGCAGTTACCCCACCCTGGAGACCCAGTACTTC,CASSYPTLETQYF
few,TRBV18,NA,TRBJ1-6,TGTGCCAGCTCACCTCCCCATAATTCACCCCTCCACTTT,CASSPPHNSPLHF
many,TRBV12-3/TRBV12-4,NA,TRBJ2-3,TGTGCCAGCAGTTTAGCGGGCAAGACAGCCTCAGATACGCAGTATTTT,CASSLAGKTASDTQYF
many,TRBV5-1,NA,TRBJ2-3,TGCGCCAGCAGCTCGGGACATCACACAGATACGCAGTATTTT,CASSSGHHTDTQYF
many,TRBV14,NA,TRBJ1-2,TGTGCCAGCAGCCAAGATAAGGGACGCTATGGCTACACCTTC,CASSQDKGRYGYTF
many,TRBV12-3/TRBV12-4,NA,TRBJ2-2,TGTGCCAGCTCCATCGGTCCGGGCGGGGAGCTGTTTTTT,CASSIGPGGELFF
many,TRBV5-1,TRBD2,TRBJ2-7,TGCGCCAGCAGCACGGGACTAGCGGCTGCCTACGAGCAGTACTTC,CASSTGLAAAYEQYF
many,TRBV2,NA,TRBJ1-5,TGTGCCAGCAGTGAGTCGGGGTACAATCAGCCCCAGCATTTT,CASSESGYNQPQHF
many,TRBV20-1,NA,TRBJ1-5,TGCAGTGCTCCCACTCGGGGCGGCAATCAGCCCCAGCATTTT,CSAPTRGGNQPQHF
many,TRBV20-1,NA,TRBJ2-6,TGCAGTGCTCCCCTCCACCACTCTGGGGCCAACGTCCTGACTTTC,CSAPLHHSGANVLTF
NA,TRBV29-1,NA,TRBJ2-7,TGCAGCGTCCCGGGACAATCCTACGAGCAGTACTTC,CSVPGQSYEQYF
many,TRBV5-5,NA,TRBJ2-2,TGTGCCAGCAGCGCCCTCACAGCCACGAACACCGGGGAGCTGTTTTTT,CASSALTATNTGELFF
many,TRBV27,NA,TRBJ2-6,TGTGCCAGCAGTTTCGGCTCTGGGGCCAACGTCCTGACTTTC,CASSFGSGANVLTF
many,TRBV12-3/TRBV12-4,NA,TRBJ2-7,TGTGCCAGCACCCCCGGGGGGACAGGTCACTACGAGCAGTACTTC,CASTPGGTGHYEQYF
many,TRBV3-1,NA,TRBJ2-7,TGTGCCAGCAGCCACCACGACAGGTCCTACGAGCAGTACTTC,CASSHHDRSYEQYF
many,TRBV28,TRBD2,TRBJ2-5,TGTGCCAGCAGAGGGACTAGCGGGCGGGAGACCCAGTACTTC,CASRGTSGRETQYF
many,TRBV12-3/TRBV12-4,TRBD1,TRBJ1-2,TGTGCCAGCAGGGCGAATAACCGGGACAGAACCTATGGCTACACCTTC,CASRANNRDRTYGYTF
many,TRBV5-1,NA,TRBJ2-7,TGCGCCAGCAGCTTGGAGGCAGGTACCTACGAGCAGTACTTC,CASSLEAGTYEQYF
many,TRBV5-1,NA,TRBJ2-1,TGCGCCAGCAGTGAAGGGGCCGATGAGCAGTTCTTC,CASSEGADEQFF
many,TRBV24-1,NA,TRBJ1-5,TGTGCCACCAGTGGGGGGTCGTTTCAGCCCCAGCATTTT,CATSGGSFQPQHF
many,TRBV5-1,NA,TRBJ2-7,TGCGCCAGCAGCTTAACAGGGACCGAGCAGTACTTC,CASSLTGTEQYF
many,TRBV20-1,NA,TRBJ2-3,TGTAGTGCTAGCCCGGGGAACACAGATACGCAGTATTTT,CSASPGNTDTQYF
many,TRBV5-1,NA,TRBJ2-1,TGCGCCAGCAGCTTAGTTGCGGGGTTGAGGAATGAGCAGTTCTTC,CASSLVAGLRNEQFF
many,TRBV20-1,NA,TRBJ2-1,TGCAGTGCCCCAAAGGTTGTCAATGAGCAGTTCTTC,CSAPKVVNEQFF
few,TRBV20-1,NA,TRBJ1-1,TGCAGTGCTAGAAAACTGGGGGAGAACACTGAAGCTTTCTTT,CSARKLGENTEAFF
many,TRBV7-2,NA,TRBJ1-4,TGTGCCAGCAGTTCCCAGACTCATGCAACTAATGAAAAACTGTTTTTT,CASSSQTHATNEKLFF
many,TRBV21-1,NA,TRBJ2-7,TGTGCCAGCAGCATCCAAAGGGACCTAGGAGGACAGGGACGGAACGAGCAGTACTTC,CASSIQRDLGGQGRNEQYF
few,TRBV5-1,TRBD2,TRBJ2-2,TGCGCCAGCCACGGGACTAGCGGGGGGCTCAGCTTCACCGGGGAGCTGTTTTTT,CASHGTSGGLSFTGELFF
many,TRBV12-3/TRBV12-4,NA,TRBJ1-2,TGTGCCAGCAGTTTTGGCACAGGGAATGGCTACACCTTC,CASSFGTGNGYTF
many,TRBV5-1,TRBD1,TRBJ1-1,TGCGCCAGCAGCGAGAGGGACAGCGGCACTGAAGCTTTCTTT,CASSERDSGTEAFF
many,TRBV5-1,NA,TRBJ2-2,TGCGCCAGCAGCCACGGGGGTCACACCGGGGAGCTGTTTTTT,CASSHGGHTGELFF
few,TRBV10-2,NA,TRBJ2-7,TGCGCCAGCAGTGAGTCGGGACTCCCCTACGAGCAGTACTTC,CASSESGLPYEQYF
many,TRBV5-1,NA,TRBJ1-1,TGCGCCAGCAGCTTGGAAGGGGAGGCTTTCTTT,CASSLEGEAFF
many,TRBV9,NA,TRBJ1-1,TGTGCCAGCAGCGTAGCCCCTGGAGGGGGAAGGACTGAAGCTTTCTTT,CASSVAPGGGRTEAFF
many,TRBV20-1,TRBD2,TRBJ2-1,TGCAGTGCTAGCCTGGTCCGGCGGGGGGACCCACCGGTACAGTTCTTC,CSASLVRRGDPPVQFF
many,TRBV6-5,TRBD1,TRBJ1-1,TGTGCCAGCAGCAGGGGACAGGCCAACACTGAAGCTTTCTTT,CASSRGQANTEAFF
many,TRBV12-3/TRBV12-4,TRBD1,TRBJ2-2,TGTGCCTCTCTTGGGACAGCCGACACCGGGGAGCTGTTTTTT,CASLGTADTGELFF
many,TRBV5-1,NA,TRBJ2-7,TGCGCCAGCAGCTTAAGTTTCCAGGGCGTCTACGAGCAGTACTTC,CASSLSFQGVYEQYF
many,TRBV12-3/TRBV12-4,NA,TRBJ1-1,TGTGCCAGCAGTCTCAAGTTAGGCACTGAAGCTTTCTTT,CASSLKLGTEAFF
many,TRBV3-1,TRBD1,TRBJ1-5,TGTGCCAGCAGCCAAGGACAGGGTAGCAATCAGCCCCAGCATTTT,CASSQGQGSNQPQHF
few,TRBV20-1,NA,TRBJ1-2,TGCAGTGCTAGGGACTCATCGGCCGTCTATGGCTACACCTTC,CSARDSSAVYGYTF
many,TRBV5-1,NA,TRBJ2-2,TGCGCCAGCAGCTTGACAGAGACCGGGGAGCTGTTTTTT,CASSLTETGELFF
many,TRBV5-1,NA,TRBJ2-3,TGCGCCAGCAGCTTGGTCGGGGCAAGCACAGATACGCAGTATTTT,CASSLVGASTDTQYF
many,TRBV20-1,NA,TRBJ1-5,TGCAGTGCTCCGGACCACCTCAACCATCAGCCCCAGCATTTT,CSAPDHLNHQPQHF
many,TRBV6-5,TRBD1,TRBJ1-2,TGTGCCAGCAGACGGGACAGCGCGTATGGCTACACCTTC,CASRRDSAYGYTF
few,TRBV11-3,NA,TRBJ2-6,TGTGCCAGCAGCCCCAGGGGGGGCTCTGGGGCCAACGTCCTGACTTTC,CASSPRGGSGANVLTF
many,TRBV2,NA,TRBJ2-1,TGTGCCAGCAGGGTTAGCTCCTACAATGAGCAGTTCTTC,CASRVSSYNEQFF
many,TRBV12-3/TRBV12-4,NA,TRBJ1-2,TGTGCCAGCAGGGGAGGGACCTACTATGGCTACACCTTC,CASRGGTYYGYTF
many,TRBV6-9,NA,TRBJ1-2,TGTGCCAGCATCCACGGGACGGCATATGGCTACACCTTC,CASIHGTAYGYTF
NA,TRBV9,NA,TRBJ2-7,TGTGCCAGCAGCGTAGGTAGCTCGTCTATCTACGAGCAGTACTTC,CASSVGSSSIYEQYF
many,TRBV12-3/TRBV12-4,TRBD2,TRBJ2-1,TGTGCCAGCACCCTAAGCGGGAACACCTACAATGAGCAGTTCTTC,CASTLSGNTYNEQFF
NA,TRBV5-6,NA,TRBJ2-7,TGTGCCAGCAGCTTGGTCGGGGGCCAGCCCTACGAGCAGTACTTC,CASSLVGGQPYEQYF
many,TRBV5-1,NA,TRBJ1-1,TGCGCCAGCAGCTTGATGTTGGGGGCTGAAGCTTTCTTT,CASSLMLGAEAFF
many,TRBV20-1,NA,TRBJ2-5,TGCAGTGCTAGAGGAGGCAAACAAGAGACCCAGTACTTC,CSARGGKQETQYF
many,TRBV5-1,TRBD1,TRBJ2-2,TGCGCCAGCGGCGGGACAGGTTACACCGGGGAGCTGTTTTTT,CASGGTGYTGELFF
many,TRBV12-3/TRBV12-4,NA,TRBJ1-6,TGTGCCAGCAGTTCAGGAGGGGCACCTAATTCACCCCTCCACTTT,CASSSGGAPNSPLHF